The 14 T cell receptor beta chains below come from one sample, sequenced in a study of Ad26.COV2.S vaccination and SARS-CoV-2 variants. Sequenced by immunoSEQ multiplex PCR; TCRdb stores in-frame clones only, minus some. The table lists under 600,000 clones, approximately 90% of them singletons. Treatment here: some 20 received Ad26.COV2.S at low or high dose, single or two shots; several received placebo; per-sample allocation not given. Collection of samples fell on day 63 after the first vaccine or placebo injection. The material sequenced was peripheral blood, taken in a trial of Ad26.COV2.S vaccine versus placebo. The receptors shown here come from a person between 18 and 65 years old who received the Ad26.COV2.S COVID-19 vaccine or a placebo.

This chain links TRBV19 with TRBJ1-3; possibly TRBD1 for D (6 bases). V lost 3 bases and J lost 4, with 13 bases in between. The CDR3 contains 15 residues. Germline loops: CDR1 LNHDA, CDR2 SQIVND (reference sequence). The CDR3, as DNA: TGTGCCAGTAGTATTGGGGCAGGGGACGGAAACACCATATATTTT. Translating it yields CASSIGAGDGNTIYF.

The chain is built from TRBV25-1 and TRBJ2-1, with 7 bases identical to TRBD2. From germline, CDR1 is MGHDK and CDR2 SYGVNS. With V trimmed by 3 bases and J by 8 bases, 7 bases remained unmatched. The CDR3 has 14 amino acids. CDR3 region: CASSDTTTSHEQFF. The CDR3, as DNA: TGTGCCAGCAGTGACACTACGACTAGCCATGAGCAGTTCTTC.

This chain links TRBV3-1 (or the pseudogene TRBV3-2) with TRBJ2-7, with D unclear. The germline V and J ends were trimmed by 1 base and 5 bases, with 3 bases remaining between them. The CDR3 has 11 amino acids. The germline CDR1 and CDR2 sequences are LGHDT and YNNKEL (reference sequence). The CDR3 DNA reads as TGTGCCAGCAGCCAAGGGGACGAGCAGTACTTC. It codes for CASSQGDEQYF.

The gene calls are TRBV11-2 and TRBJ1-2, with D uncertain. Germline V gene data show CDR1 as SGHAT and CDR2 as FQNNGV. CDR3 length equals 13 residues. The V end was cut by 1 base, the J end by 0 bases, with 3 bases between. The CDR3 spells CASSLVSNYGYTF. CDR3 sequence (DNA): TGTGCCAGCAGCTTAGTGTCTAACTATGGCTACACCTTC.

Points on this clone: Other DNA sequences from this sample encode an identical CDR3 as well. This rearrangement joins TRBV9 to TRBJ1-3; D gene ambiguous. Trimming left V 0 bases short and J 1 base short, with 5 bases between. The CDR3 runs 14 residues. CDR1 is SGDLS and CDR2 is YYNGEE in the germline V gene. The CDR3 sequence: CASSVASSGNTIYF. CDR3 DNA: TGTGCCAGCAGCGTAGCGAGTTCTGGAAACACCATATATTTT.

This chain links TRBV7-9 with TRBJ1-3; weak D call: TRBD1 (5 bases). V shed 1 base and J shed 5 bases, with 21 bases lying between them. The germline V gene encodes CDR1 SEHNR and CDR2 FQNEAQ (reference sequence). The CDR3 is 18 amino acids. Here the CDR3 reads CASSLEWGTGSRRNTIYF. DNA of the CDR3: TGTGCCAGCAGCTTAGAGTGGGGGACGGGAAGCCGCCGAAACACCATATATTTT.

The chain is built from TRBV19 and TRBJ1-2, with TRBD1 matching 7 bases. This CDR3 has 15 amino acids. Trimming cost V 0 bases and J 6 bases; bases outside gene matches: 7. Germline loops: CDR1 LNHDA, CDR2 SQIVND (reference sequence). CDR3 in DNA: TGTGCCAGTAGTATAGATCAGGGGACAGCAAATGGCTACACCTTC. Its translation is CASSIDQGTANGYTF.

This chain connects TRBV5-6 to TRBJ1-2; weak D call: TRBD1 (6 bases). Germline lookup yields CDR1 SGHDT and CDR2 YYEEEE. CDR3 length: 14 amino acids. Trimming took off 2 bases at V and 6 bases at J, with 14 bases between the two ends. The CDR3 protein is CASSFGGTWNGYTF. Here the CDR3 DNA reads TGTGCCAGCAGCTTTGGCGGGACATGGAATGGCTACACCTTC. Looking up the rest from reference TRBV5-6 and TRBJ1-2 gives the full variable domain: DAGVTQSPTHLIKTRGQQVTLRCSPKSGHDTVSWYQQALGQGPQFIFQYYEEEERQRGNFPDRFSGHQFPNYSSELNVNALLLGDSALYLCASSFGGTWNGYTFGSGTRLTVV.

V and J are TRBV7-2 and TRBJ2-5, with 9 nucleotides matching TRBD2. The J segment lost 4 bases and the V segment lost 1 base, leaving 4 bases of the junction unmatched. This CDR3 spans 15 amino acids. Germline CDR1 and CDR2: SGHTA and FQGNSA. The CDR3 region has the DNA TGTGCCAGCAGCTTAGGCGGGGGGGCCCGAGAGACCCAGTACTTC. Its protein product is CASSLGGGARETQYF.

CDR3: CASSFMDSVGEQYF. The CDR3 region has the DNA TGTGCCAGCAGCTTCATGGACAGCGTCGGGGAGCAGTACTTC. The chain has TRBV5-4 and TRBJ2-7; perhaps TRBD1 as D (6 bases). The germline V gene encodes CDR1 SGHNT and CDR2 YYREEE (reference sequence). V dropped 2 bases and J dropped 7 bases, with 16 bases sitting between them. The CDR3 loop spans 14 amino acids. The variable domain in full, with the rest retrieved from reference TRBV5-4 and TRBJ2-7, is ETGVTQSPTHLIKTRGQQVTLRCSSQSGHNTVSWYQQALGQGPQFIFQYYREEENGRGNFPPRFSGLQFPNYSSELNVNALELDDSALYLCASSFMDSVGEQYFGPGTRLTVT.

This CDR3 reads CASSQIPSEKLFF. CDR3 DNA sequence: TGCGCCAGCAGCCAAATTCCCTCCGAAAAACTGTTTTTT. The rearrangement joins TRBV4-3 to TRBJ1-4; no clear D. Trimming removed 2 bases at V and 8 bases at J, with 9 bases between. Germline CDR1 is LGHNA and CDR2 is YSLEER. CDR3 length: 13 residues.

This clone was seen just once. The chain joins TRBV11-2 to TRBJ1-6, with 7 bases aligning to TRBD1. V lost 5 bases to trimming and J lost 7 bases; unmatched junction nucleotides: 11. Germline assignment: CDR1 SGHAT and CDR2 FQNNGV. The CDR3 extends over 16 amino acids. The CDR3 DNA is TGTGCCAGCAGCCCGCCCCCGGGACAGAAAAATTCACCCCTCCACTTT. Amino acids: CASSPPPGQKNSPLHF.

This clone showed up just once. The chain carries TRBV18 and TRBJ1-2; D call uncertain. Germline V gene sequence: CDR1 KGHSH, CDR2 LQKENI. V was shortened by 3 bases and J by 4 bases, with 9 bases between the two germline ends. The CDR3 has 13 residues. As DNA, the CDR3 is TGTGCCAGCTCACCCGGCGGGATCTATGGCTACACCTTC. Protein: CASSPGGIYGYTF.

The CDR3 DNA reads TGTGCCAGCAGTGAGGGCTTCAGTTCCACAGATACGCAGTATTTT. Amino acids: CASSEGFSSTDTQYF. This sequence joins TRBV25-1 and TRBJ2-3; D unclear. From germline, CDR1 is MGHDK and CDR2 SYGVNS. V shed 3 bases and J shed 2 bases, with 12 bases lying between them. The length of the CDR3 is 15 residues. Complete variable domain (other parts from reference TRBV25-1 and TRBJ2-3): EADIYQTPRYLVIGTGKKITLECSQTMGHDKMYWYQQDPGMELHLIHYSYGVNSTEKGDLSSESTVSRIRTEHFPLTLESARPSHTSQYLCASSEGFSSTDTQYFGPGTRLTVL.